The following is a T cell receptor (beta chain) sequence with its context. Germline-derived CDR1 and CDR2 are SGHRS and YFSETQ. Trimming took 3 bases from V and 3 from J; bases not matched to a gene: 4. The CDR3 sequence is 14 residues long. The data stem from a study of blood T cell repertoires in COVID-19. Study processing details: How many nucleated cells were present was estimated from reference gene primer amplification. The repertoire was sequenced with immunoSEQ multiplex PCR; TCRdb's copy has only in-frame clones and lacks some. D and trimming were read from the DNA, whereas the V and J calls and clone size are those reported in that table. The repertoire consists of roughly 200,000 clones, with about 85% occurring once and the leading ten covering around 20%. Individuals aged about 18 to 100 years were recruited from about two dozen US areas.

Material: PBMCs or T cells enriched from blood (not recorded which). The sequence was collected from a man aged 35-49 years who had recovered from COVID-19. The chain has TRBV5-1 and TRBJ2-7, with 9 bases matching TRBD1. The CDR3 coding sequence is TGCGCCAGCAGCTCGGGACAGGGCTTCTACGAGCAGTACTTC. Residues: CASSSGQGFYEQYF.